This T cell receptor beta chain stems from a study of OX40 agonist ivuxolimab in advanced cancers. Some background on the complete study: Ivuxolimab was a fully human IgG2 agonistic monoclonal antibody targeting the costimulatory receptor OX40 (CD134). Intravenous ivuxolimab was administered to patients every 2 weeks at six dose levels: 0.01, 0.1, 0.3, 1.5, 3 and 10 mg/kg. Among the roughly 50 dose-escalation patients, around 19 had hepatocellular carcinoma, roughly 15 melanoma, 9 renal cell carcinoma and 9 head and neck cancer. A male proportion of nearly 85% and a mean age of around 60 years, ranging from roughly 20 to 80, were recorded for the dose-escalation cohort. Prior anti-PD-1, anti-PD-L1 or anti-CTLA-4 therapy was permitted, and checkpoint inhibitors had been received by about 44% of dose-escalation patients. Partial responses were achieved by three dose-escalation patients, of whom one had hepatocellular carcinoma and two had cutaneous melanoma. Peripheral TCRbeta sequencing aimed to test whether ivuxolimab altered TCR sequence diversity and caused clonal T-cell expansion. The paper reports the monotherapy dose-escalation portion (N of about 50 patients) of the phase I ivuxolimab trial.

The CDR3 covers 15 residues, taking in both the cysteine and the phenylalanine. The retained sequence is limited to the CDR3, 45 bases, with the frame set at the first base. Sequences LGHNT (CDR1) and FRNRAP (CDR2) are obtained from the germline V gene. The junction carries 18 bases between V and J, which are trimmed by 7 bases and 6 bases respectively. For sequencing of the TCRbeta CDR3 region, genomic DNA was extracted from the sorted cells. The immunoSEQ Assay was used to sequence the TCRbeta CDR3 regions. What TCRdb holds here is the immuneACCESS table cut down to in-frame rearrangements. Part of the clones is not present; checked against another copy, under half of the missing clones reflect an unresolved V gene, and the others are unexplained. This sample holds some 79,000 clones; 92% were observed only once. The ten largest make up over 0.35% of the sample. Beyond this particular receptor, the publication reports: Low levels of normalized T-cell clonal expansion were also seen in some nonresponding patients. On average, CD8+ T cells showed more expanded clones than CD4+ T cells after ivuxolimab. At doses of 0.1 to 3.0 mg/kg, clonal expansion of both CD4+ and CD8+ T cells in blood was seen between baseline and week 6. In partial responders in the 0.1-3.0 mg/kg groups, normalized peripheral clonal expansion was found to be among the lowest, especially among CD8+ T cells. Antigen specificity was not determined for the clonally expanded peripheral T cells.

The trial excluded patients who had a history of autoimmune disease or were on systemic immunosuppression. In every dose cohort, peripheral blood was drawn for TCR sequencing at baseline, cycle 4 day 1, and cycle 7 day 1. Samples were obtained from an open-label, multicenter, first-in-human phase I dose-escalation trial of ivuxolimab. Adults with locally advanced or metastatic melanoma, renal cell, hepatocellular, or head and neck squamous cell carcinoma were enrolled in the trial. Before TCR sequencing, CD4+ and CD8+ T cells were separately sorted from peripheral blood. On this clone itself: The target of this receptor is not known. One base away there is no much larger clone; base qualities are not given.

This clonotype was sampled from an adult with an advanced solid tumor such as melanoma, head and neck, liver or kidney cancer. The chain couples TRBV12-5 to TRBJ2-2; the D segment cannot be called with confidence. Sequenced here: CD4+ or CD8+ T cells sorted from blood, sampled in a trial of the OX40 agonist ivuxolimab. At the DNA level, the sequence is TGTGCTAGTGTCCTGACACGAACTTACGCCGGGGAGCTGTTTTTT. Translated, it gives CASVLTRTYAGELFF.